This T cell receptor (beta chain) comes out of a study of control samples from healthy donors and cancer patients. The CDR3 consists of 15 residues. Germline V gives CDR1 MNHEY, CDR2 SVGAGI. The V and J ends lost 6 bases and 0 bases, in that order; junction bases with no gene match: 6. This table comes from immunoSEQ multiplex PCR, and its TCRdb copy is limited to in-frame clones, with some not included. This table holds 99,000 or so clones, roughly four fifths found once. The TCR was taken from a woman between 50 and 59 years old in good health. The chain combines TRBV6-5 with TRBJ2-3, with 7 bases matching TRBD2. The specimen sequenced was blood. CDR3 protein: CASRKAGPSTDTQYF. CDR3 DNA sequence: TGTGCCAGCAGGAAAGCGGGACCAAGCACAGATACGCAGTATTTT.